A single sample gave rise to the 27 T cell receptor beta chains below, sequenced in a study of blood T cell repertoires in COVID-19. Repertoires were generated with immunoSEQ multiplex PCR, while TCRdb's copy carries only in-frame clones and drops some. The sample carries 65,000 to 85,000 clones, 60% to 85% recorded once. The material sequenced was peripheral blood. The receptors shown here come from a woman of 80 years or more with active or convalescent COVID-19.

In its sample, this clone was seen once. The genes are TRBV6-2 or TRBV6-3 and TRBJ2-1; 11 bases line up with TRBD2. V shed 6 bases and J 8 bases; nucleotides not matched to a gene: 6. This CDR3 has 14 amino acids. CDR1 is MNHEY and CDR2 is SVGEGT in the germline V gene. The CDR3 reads CASSRSGGAYEQFF. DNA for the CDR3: TGTGCCAGCAGCCGTAGCGGGGGGGCGTATGAGCAGTTCTTC.

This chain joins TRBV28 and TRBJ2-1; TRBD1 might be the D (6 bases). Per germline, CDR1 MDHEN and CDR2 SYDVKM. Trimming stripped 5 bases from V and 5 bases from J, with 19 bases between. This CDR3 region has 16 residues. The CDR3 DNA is TGTGCCAGCAGTGAATTGACAGGACCTCAAAACAATGAGCAGTTCTTC. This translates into CASSELTGPQNNEQFF.

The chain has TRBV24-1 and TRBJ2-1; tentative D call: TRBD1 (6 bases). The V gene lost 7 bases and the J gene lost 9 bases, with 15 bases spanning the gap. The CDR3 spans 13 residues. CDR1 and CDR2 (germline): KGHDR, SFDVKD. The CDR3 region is CATRDRLLTEQFF. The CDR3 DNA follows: TGTGCCACCAGGGACAGATTGCTTACTGAGCAGTTCTTC.

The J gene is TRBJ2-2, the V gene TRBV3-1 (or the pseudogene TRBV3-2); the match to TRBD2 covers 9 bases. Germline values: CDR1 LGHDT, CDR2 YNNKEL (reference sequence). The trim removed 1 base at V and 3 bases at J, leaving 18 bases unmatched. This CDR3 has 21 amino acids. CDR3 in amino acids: CASSQVWGRSREGRDTGELFF. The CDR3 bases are TGTGCCAGCAGCCAAGTCTGGGGTAGGTCGCGGGAGGGCCGCGACACCGGGGAGCTGTTTTTT.

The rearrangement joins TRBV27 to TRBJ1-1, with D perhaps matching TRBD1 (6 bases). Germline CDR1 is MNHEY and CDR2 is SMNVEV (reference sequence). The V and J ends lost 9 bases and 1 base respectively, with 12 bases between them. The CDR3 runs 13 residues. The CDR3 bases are TGTGCCAGTCACAGGGCGGCGAACACTGAAGCTTTCTTT. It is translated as CASHRAANTEAFF.

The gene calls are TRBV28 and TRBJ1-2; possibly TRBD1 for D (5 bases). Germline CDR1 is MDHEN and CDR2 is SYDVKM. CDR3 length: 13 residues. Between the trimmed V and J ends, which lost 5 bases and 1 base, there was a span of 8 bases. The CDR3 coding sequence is TGTGCCAGCAGTCCACAGGTTAACTATGGCTACACCTTC. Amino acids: CASSPQVNYGYTF.

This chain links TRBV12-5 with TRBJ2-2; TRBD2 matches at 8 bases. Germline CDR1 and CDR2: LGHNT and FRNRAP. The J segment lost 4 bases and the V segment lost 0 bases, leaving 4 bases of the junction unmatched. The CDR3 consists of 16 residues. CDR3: CASGLVLGTSTGELFF. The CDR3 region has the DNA TGTGCTAGTGGTTTGGTACTGGGGACTAGCACCGGGGAGCTGTTTTTT.

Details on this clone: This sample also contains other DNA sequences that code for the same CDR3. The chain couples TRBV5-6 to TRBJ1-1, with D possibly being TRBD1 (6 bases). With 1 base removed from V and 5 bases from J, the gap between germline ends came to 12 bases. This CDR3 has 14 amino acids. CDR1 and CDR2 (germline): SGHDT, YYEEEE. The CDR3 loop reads CASSLRGGRTEAFF. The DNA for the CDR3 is TGTGCCAGCAGCTTGAGGGGGGGAAGGACTGAAGCTTTCTTT.

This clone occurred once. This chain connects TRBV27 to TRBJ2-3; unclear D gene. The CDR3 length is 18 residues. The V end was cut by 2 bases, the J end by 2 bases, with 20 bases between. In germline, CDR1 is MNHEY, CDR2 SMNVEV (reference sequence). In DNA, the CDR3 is TGTGCCAGCAGTTTAGTGAGGAGTTCGCAATACCTCACAGATACGCAGTATTTT. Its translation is CASSLVRSSQYLTDTQYF.

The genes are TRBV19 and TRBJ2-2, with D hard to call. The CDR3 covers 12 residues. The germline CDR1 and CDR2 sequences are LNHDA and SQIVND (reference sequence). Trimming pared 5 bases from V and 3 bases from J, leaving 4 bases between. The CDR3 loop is CASSPHTGELFF. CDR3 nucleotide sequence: TGTGCCAGTAGTCCTCACACCGGGGAGCTGTTTTTT.

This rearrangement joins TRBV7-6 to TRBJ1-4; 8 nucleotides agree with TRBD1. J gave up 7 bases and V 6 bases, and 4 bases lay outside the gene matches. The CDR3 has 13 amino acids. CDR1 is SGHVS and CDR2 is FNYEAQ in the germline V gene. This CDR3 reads CASRLTGVEKLFF. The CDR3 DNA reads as TGTGCCAGCAGATTGACAGGGGTTGAAAAACTGTTTTTT.

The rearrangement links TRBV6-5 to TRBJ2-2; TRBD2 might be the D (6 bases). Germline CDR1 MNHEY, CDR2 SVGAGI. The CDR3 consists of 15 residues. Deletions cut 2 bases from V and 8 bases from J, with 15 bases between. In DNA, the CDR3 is TGTGCCAGCAGTTACGGGGGACTCCACATTGGGGAGCTGTTTTTT. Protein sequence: CASSYGGLHIGELFF.

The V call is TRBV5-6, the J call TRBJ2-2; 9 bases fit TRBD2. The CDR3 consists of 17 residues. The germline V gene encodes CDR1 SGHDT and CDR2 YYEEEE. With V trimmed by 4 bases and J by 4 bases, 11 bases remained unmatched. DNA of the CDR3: TGTGCCAGCAGCCCGGCCGGGGGAGCGGGGGGCACCGGGGAGCTGTTTTTT. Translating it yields CASSPAGGAGGTGELFF.

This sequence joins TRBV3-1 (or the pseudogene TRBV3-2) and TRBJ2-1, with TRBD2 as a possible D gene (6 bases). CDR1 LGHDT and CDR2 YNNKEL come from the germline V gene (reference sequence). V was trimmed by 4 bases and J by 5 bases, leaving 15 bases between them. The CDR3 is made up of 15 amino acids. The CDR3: CASSRPSGTHNEQFF. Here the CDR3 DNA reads TGTGCCAGCAGCCGGCCGTCCGGGACTCACAATGAGCAGTTCTTC.

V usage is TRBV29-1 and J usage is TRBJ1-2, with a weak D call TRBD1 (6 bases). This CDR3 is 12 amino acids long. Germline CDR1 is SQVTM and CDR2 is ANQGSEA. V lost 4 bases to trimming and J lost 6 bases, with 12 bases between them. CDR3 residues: CSVVVGQNGYTF. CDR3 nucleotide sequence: TGCAGCGTTGTAGTTGGACAGAATGGCTACACCTTC.

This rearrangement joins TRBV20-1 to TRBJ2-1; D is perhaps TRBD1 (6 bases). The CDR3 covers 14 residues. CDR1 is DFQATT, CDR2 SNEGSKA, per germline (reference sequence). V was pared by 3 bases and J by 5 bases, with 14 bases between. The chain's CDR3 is CSASTGMGNNEQFF. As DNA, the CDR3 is TGCAGTGCTAGTACAGGGATGGGGAACAATGAGCAGTTCTTC.

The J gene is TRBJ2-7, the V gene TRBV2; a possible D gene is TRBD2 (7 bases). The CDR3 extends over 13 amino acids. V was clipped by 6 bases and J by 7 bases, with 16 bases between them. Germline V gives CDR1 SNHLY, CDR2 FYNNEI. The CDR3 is CASRWGGWEEQYF. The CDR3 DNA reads TGTGCCAGCAGATGGGGGGGCTGGGAGGAGCAGTACTTC.

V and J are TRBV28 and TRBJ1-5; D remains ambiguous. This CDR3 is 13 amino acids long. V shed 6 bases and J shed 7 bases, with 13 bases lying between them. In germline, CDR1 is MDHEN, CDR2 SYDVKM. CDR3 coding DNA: TGTGCCAGCAGCTGGGCCCGTGACCAGCCCCAGCATTTT. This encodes CASSWARDQPQHF.

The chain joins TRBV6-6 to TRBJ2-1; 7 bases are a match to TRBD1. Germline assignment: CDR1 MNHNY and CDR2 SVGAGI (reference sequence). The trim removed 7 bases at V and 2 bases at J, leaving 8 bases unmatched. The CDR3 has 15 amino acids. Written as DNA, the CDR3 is TGTGCCAGCACCAACCAGGACAGGCCCTACAATGAGCAGTTCTTC. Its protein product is CASTNQDRPYNEQFF.

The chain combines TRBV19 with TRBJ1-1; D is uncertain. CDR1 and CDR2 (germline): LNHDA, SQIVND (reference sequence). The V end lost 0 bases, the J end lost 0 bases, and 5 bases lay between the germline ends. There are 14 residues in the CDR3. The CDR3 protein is CASSIDSLNTEAFF. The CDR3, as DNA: TGTGCCAGTAGTATAGATTCTCTGAACACTGAAGCTTTCTTT.

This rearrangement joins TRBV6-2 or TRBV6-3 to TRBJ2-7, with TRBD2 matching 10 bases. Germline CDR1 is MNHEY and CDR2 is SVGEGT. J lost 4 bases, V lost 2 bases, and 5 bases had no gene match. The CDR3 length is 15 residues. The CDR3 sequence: CASSYLAGVKYEQYF. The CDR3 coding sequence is TGTGCCAGCAGTTACCTAGCGGGAGTCAAGTACGAGCAGTACTTC.

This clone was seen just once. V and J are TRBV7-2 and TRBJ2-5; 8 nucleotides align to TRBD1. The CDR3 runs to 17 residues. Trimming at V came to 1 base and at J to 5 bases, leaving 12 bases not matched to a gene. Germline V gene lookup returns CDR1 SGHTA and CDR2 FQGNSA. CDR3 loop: CASSLVGQGGSGETQYF. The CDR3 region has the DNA TGTGCCAGCAGCTTAGTTGGACAGGGAGGATCAGGGGAGACCCAGTACTTC.

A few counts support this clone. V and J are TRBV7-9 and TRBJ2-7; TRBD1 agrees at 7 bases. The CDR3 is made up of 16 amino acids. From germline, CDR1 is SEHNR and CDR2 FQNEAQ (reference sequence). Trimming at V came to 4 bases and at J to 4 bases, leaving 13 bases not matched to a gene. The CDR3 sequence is CASSSLAEGAPYEQYF. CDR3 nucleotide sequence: TGTGCCAGCAGCTCCCTGGCTGAGGGGGCGCCTTACGAGCAGTACTTC.

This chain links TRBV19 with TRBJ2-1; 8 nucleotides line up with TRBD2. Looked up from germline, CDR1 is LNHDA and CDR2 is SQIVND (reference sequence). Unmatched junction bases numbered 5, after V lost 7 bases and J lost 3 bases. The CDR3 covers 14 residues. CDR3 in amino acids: CASNREGFYNEQFF. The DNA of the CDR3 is TGTGCCAGTAACCGGGAGGGATTCTACAATGAGCAGTTCTTC.

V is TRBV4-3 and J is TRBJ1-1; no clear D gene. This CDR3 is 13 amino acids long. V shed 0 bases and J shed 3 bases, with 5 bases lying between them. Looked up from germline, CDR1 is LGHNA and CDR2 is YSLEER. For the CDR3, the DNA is TGCGCCAGCAGCCAAGAACTATACACTGAAGCTTTCTTT. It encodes CASSQELYTEAFF.

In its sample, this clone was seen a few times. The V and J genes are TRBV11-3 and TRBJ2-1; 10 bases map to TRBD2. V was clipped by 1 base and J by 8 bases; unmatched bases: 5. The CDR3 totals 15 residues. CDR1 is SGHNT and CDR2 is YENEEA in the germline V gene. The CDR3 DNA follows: TGTGCCAGCAGCTTAGGGAGCGGGGGGGCACATGAGCAGTTCTTC. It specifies CASSLGSGGAHEQFF.

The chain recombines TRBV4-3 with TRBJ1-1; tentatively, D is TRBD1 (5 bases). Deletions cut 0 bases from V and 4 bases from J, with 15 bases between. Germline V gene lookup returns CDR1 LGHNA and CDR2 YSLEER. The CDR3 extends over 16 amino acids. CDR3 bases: TGCGCCAGCAGCCAAGATAGTCGGGGGTGGATCACTGAAGCTTTCTTT. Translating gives CASSQDSRGWITEAFF.